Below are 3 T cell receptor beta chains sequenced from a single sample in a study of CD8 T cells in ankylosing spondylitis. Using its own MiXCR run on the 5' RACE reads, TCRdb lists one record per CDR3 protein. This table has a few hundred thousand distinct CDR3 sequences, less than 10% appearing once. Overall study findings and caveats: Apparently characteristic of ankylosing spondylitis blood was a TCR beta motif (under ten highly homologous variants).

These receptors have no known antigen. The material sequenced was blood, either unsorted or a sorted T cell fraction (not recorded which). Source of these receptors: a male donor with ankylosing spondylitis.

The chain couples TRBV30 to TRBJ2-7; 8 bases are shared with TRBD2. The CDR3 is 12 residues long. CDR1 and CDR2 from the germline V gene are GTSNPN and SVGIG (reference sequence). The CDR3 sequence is CVLAGKLYEQYF. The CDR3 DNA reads TGTGTTCTAGCGGGTAAGCTCTACGAGCAGTACTTC.

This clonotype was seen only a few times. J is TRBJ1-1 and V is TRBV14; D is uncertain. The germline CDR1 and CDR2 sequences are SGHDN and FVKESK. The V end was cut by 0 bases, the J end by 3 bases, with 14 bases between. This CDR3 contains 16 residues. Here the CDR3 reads CASSQDPRLGDTEAFF. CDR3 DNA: TGTGCCAGCAGCCAAGATCCCCGCCTTGGGGACACTGAAGCTTTCTTT.

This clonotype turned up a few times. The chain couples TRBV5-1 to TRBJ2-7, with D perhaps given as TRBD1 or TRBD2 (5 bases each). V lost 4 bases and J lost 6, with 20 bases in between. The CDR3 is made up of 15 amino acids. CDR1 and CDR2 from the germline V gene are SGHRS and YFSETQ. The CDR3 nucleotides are TGCGCCAGCAGCCGGACTGGGAAAGGGGCTGGCGAGCAGTACTTC. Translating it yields CASSRTGKGAGEQYF.